This T cell receptor beta chain derives from a study of blood T cells in healthy people across ages. This clonotype was seen repeatedly, ten times or more. A second PCR, run for 7 to 11 cycles, used a sample-barcoded 5' primer plus a J-beta primer mix. TCRdb recomputed calls from the 5' RACE reads with MiXCR, one row per CDR3 protein. The data show more than 800,000 distinct CDR3 sequences, 45% seen once. Germline assignment: CDR1 DFQATT and CDR2 SNEGSKA (reference sequence). Trimming pared 0 bases from V and 2 bases from J, leaving 8 bases between. The CDR3 has 15 amino acids. The chain uses TRBV20-1 and TRBJ2-6; D ambiguous. The sequence came from a woman in her sixties in good health. Sequences were obtained from blood. The DNA for the CDR3 is TGCAGTGCTAGAGATAGGGCAACTGGGGCCAACGTCCTGACTTTC. This gives the protein CSARDRATGANVLTF.